A single T cell receptor (beta chain) is shown here with its context. Its target antigen remains unknown. Base qualities are not at hand, and no much larger clone is one base apart. This record comes from a study of blood T cells in healthy people across ages (dated by TCRdb to between 2015 and 2017). Regarding the research as a whole: In model experiments, template switching captured about one uniquely barcoded TCR beta cDNA molecule for every two T cells. The study measured age-related changes in TCR beta repertoire diversity using deep sequencing normalized with unique cDNA molecular identifiers. Donors were grouped into four age groups: young (average approximately 15 years), middle-aged (39), aged (approximately 58) and long-lived (roughly 80). To avoid experimental bias, donors of different ages were spread randomly across the sequencing lanes. For two donors (one aged 18 to 30 and one aged 80 or older), the study analyzed two additional independent replicas of 1 million unique cDNA reads from the same blood draw.

The research as a whole found: Because profiling used bulk unsorted PBMCs, naive and antigen-experienced compartments could not be compared conclusively. Estimates of total diversity from one million sequenced T cells were regarded as lower bounds and underestimates. Compared with the aged group, the long-lived group had more naive CD4+ T cells, fewer expanded clones and increased TCR diversity, suggesting age selection. As age increased, observed TCR beta diversity per million T cells dropped in a roughly linear way, and a significant reduction was already evident by age 40. Observed TCR beta diversity correlated strongly with the percentage of naive T cells measured by flow cytometry. Donor CMV infection status was unknown, potentially confounding age-related changes in expanded clonotypes.

Libraries were made using 5' RACE. Sequenced on an Illumina HiSeq 2500. The second PCR ran for about 6 to 12 cycles and used a J-beta primer mix along with a sample-barcoded 5' primer. A unique molecular identifier was introduced onto each TCR beta cDNA molecule by a template-switch 5' adaptor carrying 12 random nucleotides. At least 2.5 million CDR3-containing paired-end reads were obtained from each sample. First-strand cDNA was synthesized from all RNA with the Mint cDNA synthesis kit, primed by a TRBC-specific oligonucleotide. All cDNA was treated with uracil-DNA glycosylase and then went through a first 18-cycle PCR with the universal primers M1SS and BC2_uni_R. The authors processed their data as follows. Each sample was normalized by randomly selecting 1 million high-quality reads, each carrying a distinct molecular identifier. Reads with shared molecular identifiers were discarded instead of being binned into consensus sequences. MiTCR, run with a Q25 quality threshold and the strictest error-elimination algorithm, handled CDR3 identification, clonotype clustering and error correction. A nonparametric unseen species model with Euler transformation was used to estimate a lower bound on total TCR beta diversity. The public reads were quality trimmed at Q25 with fastp and then assembled into clones with MiXCR by TCRdb, keeping productive beta chains. Here each entry gathers all rows of one CDR3 protein and keeps the most common genes and DNA. The authors' filters were not applied to this entry. This sample comprises about 830,000 distinct CDR3 sequences, about 59% of them detected only once. The top ten hold 25% to 30% of the sample.

Systemically healthy Caucasian individuals from Russia, 39 in total and aged roughly 6 to 90 years, were included as donors. Each donor gave 9.5 to 10 milliliters of peripheral blood, drawn into EDTA-treated Vacutainer tubes. Ficoll-Paque density-gradient centrifugation was used to isolate PBMCs, with at least 6.5 million obtained per sample. Total RNA, at least 5 micrograms per sample, was extracted from PBMCs with Trizol reagent. Naive CD45RAhigh/CD27high T cell percentages were measured by flow cytometry on a PBMC aliquot from every donor. From a lookup of the germline V gene (reference sequence), CDR1 and CDR2 are MNHEY and SMNVEV. At the junction V is shortened by 4 bases and J by 6 bases, with 15 bases in between. Including the terminal cysteine and phenylalanine, the CDR3 comprises 15 residues. Just CDR3 DNA is preserved here, 45 bases in frame from base 1.

This chain joins TRBV27 to TRBJ2-2; no D gene is confidently identified. This receptor was taken from a young man in good health. The sample taken for sequencing was blood. At the DNA level, the sequence is TGTGCCAGCAGTTACGATAGGGATATCGCCGGGGAGCTGTTTTTT. This sequence encodes CASSYDRDIAGELFF.